Following are 5 T cell receptor beta chains from one sample sequenced in a study of blood T cell repertoires in COVID-19. Using immunoSEQ multiplex PCR, the repertoire was profiled, and TCRdb retains in-frame clones only, with some absent. The top ten hold 6.5% to 9% of the sample, which has roughly 150,000 clones, about 85% seen once. Sequencing was done on a sample of peripheral blood. These receptors were obtained from a woman of 80 years or more with COVID-19, enrolled during active disease.

This chain connects TRBV3-1 (or the pseudogene TRBV3-2) to TRBJ2-4; 14 positions match TRBD2. Germline V gene lookup returns CDR1 LGHDT and CDR2 YNNKEL (reference sequence). The CDR3 is 14 residues long. V was clipped by 7 bases and J by 11 bases; unmatched bases: 7. The CDR3 region is CASTIGLAGGLQYF. CDR3 in DNA: TGTGCCAGCACGATTGGACTAGCGGGGGGCCTTCAGTACTTC.

The chain couples TRBV3-1 (or the pseudogene TRBV3-2) to TRBJ2-7, with 9 nucleotides matching TRBD2. CDR1 is LGHDT, CDR2 YNNKEL, per germline (reference sequence). The CDR3 loop spans 14 amino acids. Losses at the gene ends were 7 bases for V and 7 bases for J; bases not matched to a gene: 11. Here the CDR3 DNA reads TGTGCCAGCAATAGCGGGAGTATCCTGGAGGAGCAGTACTTC. This sequence encodes CASNSGSILEEQYF.

The chain links TRBV4-1 to TRBJ2-5; possible D gene TRBD2, 5 bases. The CDR3 spans 14 residues. Trimming stripped 3 bases from V and 5 bases from J, with 13 bases between. Germline CDR1 is MGHRA and CDR2 is YSYEKL. CDR3 DNA: TGCGCCAGCAGCCAGGCGGAAACGGGGGAGACCCAGTACTTC. Its translation is CASSQAETGETQYF.

The rearrangement joins TRBV9 to TRBJ2-7; the D is unclear. This CDR3 contains 14 residues. V dropped 2 bases and J dropped 0 bases, with 9 bases sitting between them. Germline V CDR1 and CDR2: SGDLS, YYNGEE. The CDR3 sequence: CASSVGAFSYEQYF. Here the CDR3 DNA reads TGTGCCAGCAGCGTGGGCGCCTTCTCCTACGAGCAGTACTTC.

The genes are TRBV28 and TRBJ2-5, with 7 bases aligning to TRBD1. The germline V gene encodes CDR1 MDHEN and CDR2 SYDVKM. The CDR3 consists of 14 residues. With 3 bases clipped from V and 11 bases from J, the junction kept 12 bases outside the gene matches. The CDR3 spells CASSFPGQRLGQYF. The CDR3 DNA reads as TGTGCCAGCAGTTTCCCGGGACAGCGTCTGGGGCAGTACTTC.